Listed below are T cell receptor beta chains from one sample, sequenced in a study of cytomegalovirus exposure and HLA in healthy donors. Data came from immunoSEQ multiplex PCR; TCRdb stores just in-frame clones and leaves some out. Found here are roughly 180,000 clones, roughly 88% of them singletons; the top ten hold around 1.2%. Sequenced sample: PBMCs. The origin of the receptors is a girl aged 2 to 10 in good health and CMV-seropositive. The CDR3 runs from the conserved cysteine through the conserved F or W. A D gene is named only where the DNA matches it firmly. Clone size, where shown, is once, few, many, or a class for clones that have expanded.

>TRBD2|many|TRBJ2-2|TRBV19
CASSRLAGGNTGELFF
TGTGCCAGTAGTAGACTAGCGGGAGGGAACACCGGGGAGCTGTTTTTT
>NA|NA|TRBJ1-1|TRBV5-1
CASSLVAVNTEAFF
TGTGCCAGCAGCTTGGTGGCAGTAAACACTGAAGCTTTCTTT
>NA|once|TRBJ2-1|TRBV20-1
CSVEESGEQFF
TGCAGTGTTGAAGAGTCCGGTGAGCAGTTCTTC
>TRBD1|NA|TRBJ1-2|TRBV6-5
CASLRTGGCGYTF
TGTGCCAGCTTAAGGACAGGGGGTTGTGGCTACACCTTC
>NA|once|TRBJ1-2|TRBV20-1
CSVLRGYTF
TGCAGTGTACTCCGGGGCTACACCTTC
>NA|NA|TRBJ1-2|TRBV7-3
CASSSGPDGGGYTF
TGTGCCAGCAGCTCCGGACCGGACGGAGGAGGCTACACCTTC
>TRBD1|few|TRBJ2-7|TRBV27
CASSFVGQGAGEQYF
TGTGCCAGCAGTTTTGTGGGACAGGGGGCTGGCGAGCAGTACTTC
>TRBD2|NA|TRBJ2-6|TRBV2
CASGRGISGANVLTF
TGTGCCAGCGGGAGGGGAATCTCTGGGGCCAACGTCCTGACTTTC
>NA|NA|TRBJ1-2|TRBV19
CASSISGILNYGYTF
TGTGCCAGTAGTATAAGCGGAATTTTAAACTATGGCTACACCTTC
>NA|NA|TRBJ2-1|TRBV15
CATSRGGSYNEQFF
TGTGCCACCAGCAGGGGAGGATCCTACAATGAGCAGTTCTTC
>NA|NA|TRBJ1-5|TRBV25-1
CASSDGRYSNQPQHF
TGTGCCAGCAGTGACGGGAGGTATAGCAATCAGCCCCAGCATTTT
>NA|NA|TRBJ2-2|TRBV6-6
CASSSLGGPGAGELFF
TGTGCCAGCAGTTCCCTGGGGGGGCCGGGAGCCGGGGAGCTGTTTTTT
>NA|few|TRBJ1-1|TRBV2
CASSEDFNTEAFF
TGTGCCAGCAGTGAAGACTTTAACACTGAAGCTTTCTTT
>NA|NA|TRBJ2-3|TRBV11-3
CASSLQGTDTQYF
TGTGCCAGCAGCCTCCAGGGCACAGATACGCAGTATTTT
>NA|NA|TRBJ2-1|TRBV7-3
CASMSSGPRNEQFF
TGTGCCAGCATGTCGAGCGGCCCTCGGAATGAGCAGTTCTTC
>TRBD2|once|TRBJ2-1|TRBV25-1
CASSEPPVSGFSYNEQFF
TGTGCCAGCAGTGAACCCCCGGTTAGCGGGTTTTCCTACAATGAGCAGTTCTTC
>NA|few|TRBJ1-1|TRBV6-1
CASSESDRGAFF
TGTGCCAGCAGTGAATCGGATAGAGGAGCTTTCTTT
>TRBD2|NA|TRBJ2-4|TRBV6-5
CASSSGGAKNIQYF
TGTGCCAGCAGTTCCGGGGGGGCCAAAAACATTCAGTACTTC
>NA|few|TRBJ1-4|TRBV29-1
CSVERQSGQLFF
TGCAGCGTTGAAAGGCAGTCAGGCCAACTGTTTTTT
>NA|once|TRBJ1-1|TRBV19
CASRTAGVNSEAFF
TGTGCCTCCCGGACGGCGGGGGTCAACTCTGAAGCTTTCTTT
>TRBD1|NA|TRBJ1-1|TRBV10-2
CASSPTHRGRNTEAFF
TGCGCCAGCAGTCCGACTCACAGGGGGCGGAACACTGAAGCTTTCTTT
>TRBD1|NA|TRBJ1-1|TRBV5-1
CASSPQGQGNTEAFF
TGCGCCAGCAGCCCCCAGGGACAGGGAAACACTGAAGCTTTCTTT
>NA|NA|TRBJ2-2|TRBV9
CASSVRGDTGELFF
TGTGCCAGCAGCGTCAGGGGGGATACCGGGGAGCTGTTTTTT
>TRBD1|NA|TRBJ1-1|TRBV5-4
CASSLVWQGVNTEAFF
TGTGCCAGCAGCTTGGTTTGGCAGGGGGTAAACACTGAAGCTTTCTTT
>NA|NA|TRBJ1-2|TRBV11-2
CASSLGQGRTYGYTF
TGTGCCAGCAGCTTAGGTCAGGGCCGAACCTATGGCTACACCTTC
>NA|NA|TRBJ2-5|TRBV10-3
CAISPTGWETQYF
TGTGCCATCAGTCCTACAGGGTGGGAGACCCAGTACTTC
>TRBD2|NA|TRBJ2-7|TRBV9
CASSVRLAGGPGEQYF
TGTGCCAGCAGCGTAAGGCTAGCGGGGGGGCCAGGGGAGCAGTACTTC
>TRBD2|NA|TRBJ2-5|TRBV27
CASRAGKTQYF
TGTGCCAGCAGAGCGGGAAAGACCCAGTACTTC
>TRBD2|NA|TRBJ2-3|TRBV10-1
CASSDSGRTDTQYF
TGCGCGAGCAGTGATAGCGGGAGAACAGATACGCAGTATTTT
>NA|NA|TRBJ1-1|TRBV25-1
CASSEYLQGTEAFF
TGTGCCAGCAGTGAATATTTGCAGGGAACTGAAGCTTTCTTT
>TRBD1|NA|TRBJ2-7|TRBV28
CASMVQGAEEQYF
TGTGCCAGCATGGTACAGGGGGCTGAGGAGCAGTACTTC
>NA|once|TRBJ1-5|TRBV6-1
CASSEAPGGNQPQHF
TGTGCCAGCAGTGAAGCGCCAGGGGGCAATCAGCCCCAGCATTTT
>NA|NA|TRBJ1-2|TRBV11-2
CASSLDWLTSGYTF
TGTGCCAGCAGCTTAGATTGGTTAACTTCTGGCTACACCTTC
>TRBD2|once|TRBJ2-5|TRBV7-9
CASSSDPVGGSKTQYF
TGTGCCAGCAGCTCAGATCCCGTCGGGGGGTCCAAGACCCAGTACTTC
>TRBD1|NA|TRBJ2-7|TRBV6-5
CASRGGTGGYEQYF
TGTGCCAGCAGAGGGGGGACAGGTGGCTACGAGCAGTACTTC
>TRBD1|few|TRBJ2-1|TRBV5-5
CASGTGTAKESSYNEQFF
TGTGCCAGCGGGACCGGGACAGCGAAGGAGAGCTCCTACAATGAGCAGTTCTTC
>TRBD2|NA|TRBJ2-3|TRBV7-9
CASSSSLGGLAGGTDTQYF
TGTGCCAGCAGCTCTAGCCTAGGAGGACTAGCGGGGGGTACAGATACGCAGTATTTT
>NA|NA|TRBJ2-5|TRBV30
CAWSESGLMETRYF
TGTGCCTGGAGTGAAAGCGGTCTTATGGAGACCCGGTACTTC
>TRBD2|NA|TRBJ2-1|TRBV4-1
CASSQERASGGVLDNEQFF
TGCGCCAGCAGCCAAGAACGCGCTAGCGGGGGGGTTTTGGACAATGAGCAGTTCTTC
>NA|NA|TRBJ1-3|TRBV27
CASRGIRSGNTIYF
TGTGCCAGCCGAGGGATCCGCTCTGGAAACACCATATATTTT
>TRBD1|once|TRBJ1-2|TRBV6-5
CASTGTGRQLGYTF
TGTGCCAGCACCGGGACAGGTCGCCAACTAGGCTACACCTTC